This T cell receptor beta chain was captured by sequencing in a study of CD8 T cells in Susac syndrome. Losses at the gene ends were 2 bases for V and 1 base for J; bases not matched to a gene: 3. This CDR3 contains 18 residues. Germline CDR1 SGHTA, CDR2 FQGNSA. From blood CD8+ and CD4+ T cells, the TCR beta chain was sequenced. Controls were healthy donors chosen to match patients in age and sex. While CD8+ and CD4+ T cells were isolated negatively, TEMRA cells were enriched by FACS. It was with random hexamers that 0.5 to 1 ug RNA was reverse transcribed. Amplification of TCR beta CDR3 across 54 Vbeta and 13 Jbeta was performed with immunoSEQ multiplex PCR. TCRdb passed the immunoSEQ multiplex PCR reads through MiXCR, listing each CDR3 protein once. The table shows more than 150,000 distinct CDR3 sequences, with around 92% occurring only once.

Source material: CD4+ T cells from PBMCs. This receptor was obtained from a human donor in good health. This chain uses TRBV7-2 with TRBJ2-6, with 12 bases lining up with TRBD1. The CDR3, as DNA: TGTGCCAGCAGCTTACCGGGACAGGGGGCTTCTGGGGCCAACGTCCTGACTTTC. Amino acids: CASSLPGQGASGANVLTF.